One sample yielded the 30 T cell receptor beta chains listed below, sequenced in a study of T cell responses to AZD1222 COVID-19 vaccine. The data were produced by immunoSEQ multiplex PCR, yet TCRdb's version contains in-frame clones alone and is incomplete. The data show approximately 140,000 clones, 80% to 95% seen once. The sample in question was peripheral blood, obtained 28 days after the second AZD1222 dose. Receptors were obtained from an adult who received the AZD1222 COVID-19 vaccine.

The chain's CDR3 is CASSLGTTGETQYF. Here the CDR3 DNA reads TGCGCCAGCAGCTTGGGGACCACCGGGGAGACCCAGTACTTC. The chain combines TRBV5-1 with TRBJ2-5; D unclear. This CDR3 is built from 14 residues. Trimming left V 0 bases short and J 5 bases short, with 11 bases between. In germline, CDR1 is SGHRS, CDR2 YFSETQ.

The chain employs TRBV29-1 and TRBJ1-3, with 11 bases aligning to TRBD1. CDR3 length equals 13 residues. CDR1 and CDR2 from the germline V gene are SQVTM and ANQGSEA. The V and J ends lost 7 bases and 3 bases, in that order; junction bases with no gene match: 2. The CDR3 region has the DNA TGCAGCGCCGGGACAGGGGGTGGAAACACCATATATTTT. It encodes CSAGTGGGNTIYF.

The chain links TRBV18 to TRBJ1-1; TRBD1 is a possible D gene (5 bases). Germline V lookup: CDR1 KGHSH, CDR2 LQKENI. Trimming cost V 5 bases and J 5 bases, with 15 bases left between them. The CDR3 covers 14 residues. CDR3 protein: CASSSGTRGTEAFF. CDR3 in DNA: TGTGCCAGCTCATCCGGGACCCGAGGGACTGAAGCTTTCTTT. Together with reference TRBV18 and TRBJ1-1, the CDR3 gives the full variable domain: NAGVMQNPRHLVRRRGQEARLRCSPMKGHSHVYWYRQLPEEGLKFMVYLQKENIIDESGMPKERFSAEFPKEGPSILRIQQVVRGDSAAYFCASSSGTRGTEAFFGQGTRLTVV.

The chain employs TRBV19 and TRBJ1-5; TRBD1 might be the D (6 bases). This CDR3 has 16 residues. Germline assignment: CDR1 LNHDA and CDR2 SQIVND (reference sequence). V lost 7 bases and J lost 0, with 16 bases in between. The CDR3 loop is CASKVRDKISNQPQHF. CDR3 nucleotide sequence: TGTGCCAGTAAGGTTAGGGACAAGATTAGCAATCAGCCCCAGCATTTT.

This chain joins TRBV30 and TRBJ2-2, with a weak D call TRBD2 (6 bases). The V end lost 1 base, the J end lost 3 bases, and 21 bases lay between the germline ends. CDR1 and CDR2 from the germline V gene are GTSNPN and SVGIG (reference sequence). The CDR3 spans 18 residues. CDR3 amino acids: CAWSEILPGVGDTGELFF. The CDR3 coding sequence is TGTGCCTGGAGTGAGATCCTGCCGGGGGTGGGGGACACCGGGGAGCTGTTTTTT.

The chain couples TRBV12-3 or TRBV12-4 to TRBJ1-2, with 7 bases matching TRBD1. J gave up 5 bases and V 6 bases, and 6 bases lay outside the gene matches. The CDR3 has 13 residues. The CDR3 region is CASSPGQQYGYTF. CDR3 nucleotide sequence: TGTGCCAGCAGCCCGGGACAGCAATATGGCTACACCTTC.

A single count supports this clone. J is TRBJ1-2 and V is TRBV18, with 7 bases lining up with TRBD1. This CDR3 spans 13 amino acids. V dropped 4 bases and J dropped 3; count of bases not matched to a gene: 2. Germline assignment: CDR1 KGHSH and CDR2 LQKENI. The CDR3 nucleotides read TGTGCCAGCTCACTCGACAGGGACTATGGCTACACCTTC. It codes for CASSLDRDYGYTF.

The chain links TRBV6-5 to TRBJ1-2, with a tentative D call TRBD1 (6 bases). Germline CDR1 MNHEY, CDR2 SVGAGI. V lost 6 bases and J lost 0, with 14 bases in between. This CDR3 has 15 amino acids. The CDR3 sequence: CASRTQGSANYGYTF. Here the CDR3 DNA reads TGTGCCAGCAGAACCCAGGGGTCAGCTAACTATGGCTACACCTTC.

The chain employs TRBV5-1 and TRBJ1-6; D is perhaps TRBD1 (6 bases). The CDR3 is 15 amino acids. V lost 1 base and J 5 bases, leaving 10 bases between the germline ends. Germline V gene data show CDR1 as SGHRS and CDR2 as YFSETQ. CDR3: CASSLRPGDNSPLHF. As DNA, the CDR3 is TGCGCCAGCAGCTTGAGGCCAGGGGATAATTCACCCCTCCACTTT. The complete variable domain, with remaining parts taken from reference TRBV5-1 and TRBJ1-6, reads KAGVTQTPRYLIKTRGQQVTLSCSPISGHRSVSWYQQTPGQGLQFLFEYFSETQRNKGNFPGRFSGRQFSNSRSEMNVSTLELGDSALYLCASSLRPGDNSPLHFGNGTRLTVT.

A single count supports this clone. V usage is TRBV29-1 and J usage is TRBJ2-7; TRBD2 is a possible D gene (7 bases). Germline CDR1 reads SQVTM; CDR2 reads ANQGSEA. The CDR3 spans 13 residues. Between the trimmed V and J ends, which lost 6 bases and 2 bases, there was a span of 14 bases. Here the CDR3 reads CSVEGGSAYEQYF. The CDR3, as DNA: TGCAGCGTCGAGGGGGGGTCTGCCTACGAGCAGTACTTC.

The CDR3, as DNA: TGTGCCACTCGGACAGGTCAAAACTATGGCTACACCTTC. This codes for CATRTGQNYGYTF. V gene TRBV27 combines with J gene TRBJ1-2, with 7 nucleotides matching TRBD1. Germline-derived CDR1 and CDR2 are MNHEY and SMNVEV (reference sequence). The CDR3 contains 13 residues. Trimming cost V 10 bases and J 2 bases; bases outside gene matches: 7.

This chain links TRBV19 with TRBJ1-1; D is perhaps TRBD1 (5 bases). Trimming took 7 bases from V and 4 from J, leaving 19 bases between them. Germline lookup yields CDR1 LNHDA and CDR2 SQIVND (reference sequence). CDR3 length: 15 residues. The CDR3 reads CASNERGVGSTEAFF. The CDR3 region has the DNA TGTGCCAGTAACGAGAGGGGAGTCGGTTCCACTGAAGCTTTCTTT.

This rearrangement joins TRBV13 to TRBJ1-3; no firm D call. Per the germline V gene, CDR1 is PRHDT and CDR2 is FYEKMQ (reference sequence). The CDR3 has 15 residues. Trimming removed 1 base from V and 3 bases from J, with 10 bases in between. This CDR3 is CASSLVEGLGNTIYF. The CDR3 DNA is TGTGCCAGCAGCTTAGTAGAGGGTCTTGGAAACACCATATATTTT.

The chain links TRBV7-3 to TRBJ2-2; D is uncertain. V was pared by 2 bases and J by 2 bases, with 9 bases between. The CDR3 covers 15 residues. Germline-derived CDR1 and CDR2 are SGHTA and FQGTGA. This CDR3 is CASSLLGGNTGELFF. The CDR3 DNA reads TGTGCCAGCAGCTTACTCGGCGGAAACACCGGGGAGCTGTTTTTT.

V gene TRBV6-1 combines with J gene TRBJ2-5; no definite D call. This CDR3 is built from 13 residues. CDR1 MNHNS and CDR2 SASEGT come from the germline V gene. V lost 2 bases, J lost 9 bases, and 13 bases lay in between. CDR3 region: CASSESRASAQYF. The CDR3 region has the DNA TGTGCCAGCAGTGAATCTCGGGCGTCGGCCCAGTACTTC.

The chain combines TRBV15 with TRBJ2-1; D gene ambiguous. The CDR3 sequence is 12 residues long. Germline lookup yields CDR1 LNHNV and CDR2 YYDKDF (reference sequence). Between the trimmed V and J ends, which lost 0 bases and 10 bases, there was a span of 7 bases. The CDR3 sequence: CATSRDLGEQFF. The CDR3 DNA is TGTGCCACCAGCAGAGATTTGGGGGAGCAGTTCTTC.

The CDR3 sequence is CASSLGRLAGISSYEQYF. The CDR3 bases are TGTGCCAGCAGCTTAGGCAGATTGGCGGGGATTTCCTCCTACGAGCAGTACTTC. V gene TRBV13 combines with J gene TRBJ2-7; possibly TRBD2 for D (6 bases). CDR3 size: 18 residues. Germline-derived CDR1 and CDR2 are PRHDT and FYEKMQ (reference sequence). V gave up 0 bases and J gave up 0 bases, with 18 bases separating them.

The rearrangement uses TRBV6-2 or TRBV6-3 and TRBJ2-3; unclear D gene. Between the trimmed V and J ends, which lost 2 bases and 2 bases, there was a span of 8 bases. Germline V CDR1 and CDR2: MNHEY, SVGEGT. The CDR3 is 14 residues long. CDR3 loop: CASSYDATTDTQYF. The CDR3 coding sequence is TGTGCCAGCAGTTACGATGCTACCACAGATACGCAGTATTTT.

The chain links TRBV2 to TRBJ1-5; TRBD1 might be the D (6 bases). The V gene's germline CDR1 is SNHLY and CDR2 FYNNEI. Trimming pared 6 bases from V and 2 bases from J, leaving 14 bases between. The CDR3 sequence is 15 residues long. The CDR3 region is CASRVGGPGNQPQHF. CDR3 bases: TGTGCCAGCAGGGTCGGGGGGCCCGGCAATCAGCCCCAGCATTTT.

V gene TRBV4-3 combines with J gene TRBJ2-3; 13 bases map to TRBD2. There are 20 residues in the CDR3. Trimming at V came to 0 bases and at J to 4 bases, leaving 13 bases not matched to a gene. Per the germline V gene, CDR1 is LGHNA and CDR2 is YSLEER. Here the CDR3 reads CASSQEKGLAGADFADTQYF. The CDR3 DNA reads TGCGCCAGCAGCCAAGAGAAAGGACTAGCGGGAGCCGATTTCGCAGATACGCAGTATTTT.

CDR3 in DNA: TGTGCCAGCAGTTTCTCCCTGGGGGACATGGGGGGAAACTATGGCTACACCTTC. Its translation: CASSFSLGDMGGNYGYTF. This chain connects TRBV27 to TRBJ1-2; a possible D gene is TRBD1 (6 bases). The germline gives CDR1 MNHEY, CDR2 SMNVEV (reference sequence). The CDR3 totals 18 residues. V was pared by 3 bases and J by 2 bases, with 22 bases between.

The genes are TRBV25-1 and TRBJ2-7, with D perhaps matching TRBD2 (6 bases). CDR3 size: 15 residues. V dropped 7 bases and J dropped 4 bases, with 20 bases sitting between them. Germline values: CDR1 MGHDK, CDR2 SYGVNS. The CDR3 region is CASTPRGGNRYEQYF. CDR3 sequence (DNA): TGTGCCAGCACTCCGAGGGGCGGGAATCGTTACGAGCAGTACTTC.

The chain employs TRBV30 and TRBJ1-1; 8 bases are a match to TRBD1. This CDR3 is 13 amino acids long. CDR1 is GTSNPN, CDR2 SVGIG, per germline (reference sequence). The V and J ends lost 1 base and 3 bases, in that order; junction bases with no gene match: 1. CDR3 region: CAWSDRGDTEAFF. In DNA, the CDR3 is TGTGCCTGGAGTGACAGGGGGGACACTGAAGCTTTCTTT.

The rearrangement links TRBV5-1 to TRBJ2-3; perhaps D is TRBD1 or TRBD2 (6 bases each). V lost 4 bases, J lost 4 bases, and 10 bases lay in between. The V gene's germline CDR1 is SGHRS and CDR2 YFSETQ. The CDR3 contains 13 residues. CDR3 residues: CASSPRGPDTQYF. As DNA, the CDR3 is TGCGCCAGCAGCCCCCGGGGGCCAGATACGCAGTATTTT.

The chain recombines TRBV7-8 with TRBJ2-7; no reliable D call. There are 14 residues in the CDR3. Germline V gene sequence: CDR1 SGHVS, CDR2 FQNEAQ. V shed 3 bases and J shed 0 bases, with 9 bases lying between them. CDR3 bases: TGTGCCAGCAGCTTCCAGGCCTCCTCCTACGAGCAGTACTTC. It encodes CASSFQASSYEQYF.

This clone is a singleton in its sample. This rearrangement joins TRBV9 to TRBJ1-2; no clear D. The CDR3 sequence is 13 residues long. Trimming left V 0 bases short and J 2 bases short, with 5 bases between. Germline-derived CDR1 and CDR2 are SGDLS and YYNGEE. The DNA of the CDR3 is TGTGCCAGCAGCGTAGGCAGCAACTATGGCTACACCTTC. It specifies CASSVGSNYGYTF.

The chain links TRBV28 to TRBJ2-1, with D tentatively TRBD1 (5 bases). V was cut by 7 bases and J by 1 base, with 5 bases left in between. Germline CDR1 MDHEN, CDR2 SYDVKM. The length of the CDR3 is 12 residues. The CDR3 loop is CASTGSYNEQFF. CDR3 coding DNA: TGTGCCAGCACAGGGTCCTACAATGAGCAGTTCTTC.

V gene TRBV12-2 combines with J gene TRBJ1-5. TRBV12-2 is annotated as a pseudogene. The CDR3 consists of 16 residues. The CDR3, as DNA: TGTGCAAGTCGCGCACATAAACGTCAAGGGAATCAGCCCCAGCATTTT. This codes for CASRAHKRQGNQPQHF.

The chain has TRBV10-3 and TRBJ1-2, with 8 bases matching TRBD1. J gave up 3 bases and V 8 bases, and 5 bases lay outside the gene matches. CDR1 and CDR2 from the germline V gene are ENHRY and SYGVKD. This CDR3 spans 13 amino acids. The CDR3 here is CAIQNRGDYGYTF. The DNA for the CDR3 is TGTGCCATCCAGAACAGGGGGGACTATGGCTACACCTTC.

The chain has TRBV4-3 and TRBJ1-2; 7 bases are a match to TRBD1. V gave up 1 base and J gave up 4 bases; unmatched junction bases: 9. This CDR3 has 16 amino acids. Germline lookup yields CDR1 LGHNA and CDR2 YSLEER. CDR3 loop: CASSQVGQATSYGYTF. DNA of the CDR3: TGCGCCAGCAGCCAAGTCGGACAGGCTACCTCCTATGGCTACACCTTC.